The present TCR beta chain was sequenced within a study of T cell repertoires in cytomegalovirus infection. Study in general: CMV infection and matching HLA type were both indicated by public TCR beta signatures.

TCRdb analysed the reads with MiXCR anew, one entry per CDR3 protein. The repertoire holds 740,000 or so distinct CDR3 sequences, with 35% to 40% as singletons. This clonotype was counted only a few times. The CDR3 spans 16 residues. Germline CDR1 reads SGHTA; CDR2 reads FQGNSA. V was cut by 2 bases and J by 0 bases, with 10 bases left in between. The chain couples TRBV7-2 to TRBJ1-4; D gene unclear. This sequence was found in a human donor in good health (CMV status not recorded). Some clones in this sample may be carry-over from other donors' samples. Sequencing input: PBMCs. CDR3 in amino acids: CASSLWQPATNEKLFF. As DNA, the CDR3 is TGTGCCAGCAGCTTATGGCAGCCTGCAACTAATGAAAAACTGTTTTTT. The full variable domain, its missing parts supplied by reference TRBV7-2 and TRBJ1-4, is GAGVSQSPSNKVTEKGKDVELRCDPISGHTALYWYRQSLGQGLEFLIYFQGNSAPDKSGLPSDRFSAERTGGSVSTLTIQRTQQEDSAVYLCASSLWQPATNEKLFFGSGTQLSVL.